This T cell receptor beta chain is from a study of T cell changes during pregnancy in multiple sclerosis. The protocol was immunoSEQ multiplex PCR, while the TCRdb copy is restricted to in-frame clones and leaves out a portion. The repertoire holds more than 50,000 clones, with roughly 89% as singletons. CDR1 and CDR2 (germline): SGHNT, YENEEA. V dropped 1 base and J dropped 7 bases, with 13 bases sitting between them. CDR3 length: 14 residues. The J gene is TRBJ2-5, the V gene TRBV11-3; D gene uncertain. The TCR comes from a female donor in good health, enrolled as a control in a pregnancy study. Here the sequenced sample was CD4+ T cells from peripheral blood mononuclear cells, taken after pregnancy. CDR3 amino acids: CASSLVASRGTQYF. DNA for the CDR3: TGTGCCAGCAGCTTAGTTGCCAGTCGAGGGACCCAGTACTTC.